This TCR beta chain stems from a study of read filtering for tumor transcriptome and immune sequencing. Whole-study results and caveats: Single-read clonotypes: about 81.9% of IR-seq clonotypes (about 3.5% of reads), 74.6% of RNA-seq clonotypes (approximately 43% of reads). RNA-seq captured clonotypes less deeply and reliably than IR-seq.

This clonotype was recorded at least ten times. What it binds is not known. The library was built from about 400 ng RNA with molecular barcoded adaptors for alpha/delta and beta/gamma chains. TCRdb re-called the reads through MiXCR, storing one row per CDR3 protein. In the table there are about 90,000 distinct CDR3 sequences, over 9% of which are singletons. The CDR3 extends over 14 amino acids. In germline, CDR1 is GTSNPN, CDR2 SVGIG (reference sequence). V shed 1 base and J shed 2 bases, with 12 bases lying between them. This sequence joins TRBV30 and TRBJ2-7; possible D gene TRBD2, 5 bases. This TCR derives from a donor aged 40 or older with multiple myeloma. What was sequenced was a population of CD138-negative cells sorted from bone marrow. This CDR3 reads CAWSAPGVTYEQYF. The CDR3 DNA follows: TGTGCCTGGAGTGCACCCGGGGTTACCTACGAGCAGTACTTC.